Below, 23 T cell receptor beta chains from the same sample are listed, as sequenced in a study of blood T cell repertoires in COVID-19. Profiling relied on immunoSEQ multiplex PCR, and the TCRdb table lists in-frame clones only, not all of them. The data show around 260,000 clones, over 70% seen once. The sequencing input was peripheral blood. These receptors all stem from a woman in her 70s with COVID-19, enrolled during active disease.

The J gene is TRBJ2-1, the V gene TRBV27; D gene ambiguous. CDR3 length: 12 residues. V was trimmed by 4 bases and J by 4 bases, leaving 5 bases between them. CDR1 is MNHEY and CDR2 is SMNVEV in the germline V gene (reference sequence). The CDR3 region is CASSSRYNEQFF. CDR3 nucleotide sequence: TGTGCCAGCAGTTCGAGGTACAATGAGCAGTTCTTC.

In its sample, this clone was seen once. The V and J genes are TRBV12-3 or TRBV12-4 and TRBJ1-1, with a weak D call TRBD1 (6 bases). V lost 6 bases and J 8 bases, leaving 10 bases between the germline ends. CDR3 length: 11 residues. In nucleotides, the CDR3 is TGTGCCAGCAGCCGGACAGACGAAGCTTTCTTT. Encoded protein: CASSRTDEAFF.

The chain recombines TRBV18 with TRBJ2-7; D is ambiguous. The V and J ends lost 2 bases and 3 bases respectively, with 8 bases between them. Germline CDR1 is KGHSH and CDR2 is LQKENI. The CDR3 consists of 13 residues. CDR3: CASSPTSGYEQYF. The CDR3 DNA reads TGTGCCAGCTCACCAACCTCCGGCTACGAGCAGTACTTC.

V is TRBV7-2 and J is TRBJ2-1, with TRBD2 identical over 8 bases. CDR1 and CDR2 (germline): SGHTA, FQGNSA. This CDR3 contains 15 residues. With V trimmed by 0 bases and J by 4 bases, 2 bases remained unmatched. In DNA form, the CDR3 reads TGTGCCAGCAGCTTAGCGACTAGCGAGTACAATGAGCAGTTCTTC. Translated: CASSLATSEYNEQFF.

The genes are TRBV5-1 and TRBJ2-1; possibly TRBD2 for D (6 bases). The CDR3 covers 16 residues. Trimming pared 4 bases from V and 0 bases from J, leaving 14 bases between. The germline V gene encodes CDR1 SGHRS and CDR2 YFSETQ. The CDR3 DNA reads TGCGCCAGCAGCGCCCCTAGCGCCGGCTCCTACAATGAGCAGTTCTTC. This codes for CASSAPSAGSYNEQFF.

The CDR3 loop is CASSKSQRGFEQYF. In DNA form, the CDR3 reads TGTGCCAGCAGCAAATCGCAGCGGGGGTTCGAGCAGTACTTC. This sequence joins TRBV3-1 (or the pseudogene TRBV3-2) and TRBJ2-7; 8 nucleotides line up with TRBD2. The V and J ends lost 5 bases and 6 bases, in that order; junction bases with no gene match: 9. CDR1 is LGHDT, CDR2 YNNKEL, per germline (reference sequence). CDR3 size: 14 residues.

The genes are TRBV19 and TRBJ2-3; 11 bases agree with TRBD2. In germline, CDR1 is LNHDA, CDR2 SQIVND (reference sequence). The ends lost 5 bases at V and 6 bases at J; junction bases unmatched: 10. The CDR3 runs 16 residues. The CDR3 loop is CASSGRSGRVGDTQYF. In DNA form, the CDR3 reads TGTGCCAGTAGTGGCCGTAGCGGGAGGGTTGGTGATACGCAGTATTTT.

This clone appeared a single time. The rearrangement joins TRBV24-1 to TRBJ2-7; 7 nucleotides line up with TRBD1. The CDR3 consists of 14 residues. The trim removed 5 bases at V and 2 bases at J, leaving 5 bases unmatched. CDR1 and CDR2 from the germline V gene are KGHDR and SFDVKD. For the CDR3, the DNA is TGTGCCACCAGTGCCTCCGGGACAGCCTACGAGCAGTACTTC. Protein product: CATSASGTAYEQYF.

The V and J genes are TRBV28 and TRBJ1-1; D ambiguous. The CDR3 runs 15 residues. V gave up 3 bases and J gave up 3 bases, with 14 bases separating them. The germline V gene has CDR1 MDHEN and CDR2 SYDVKM. DNA of the CDR3: TGTGCCAGCAGTTTTGGGAGCGGACGGTACACTGAAGCTTTCTTT. This gives the protein CASSFGSGRYTEAFF. The full variable domain, completed using reference TRBV28 and TRBJ1-1, is DVKVTQSSRYLVKRTGEKVFLECVQDMDHENMFWYRQDPGLGLRLIYFSYDVKMKEKGDIPEGYSVSREKKERFSLILESASTNQTSMYLCASSFGSGRYTEAFFGQGTRLTVV.

The J gene is TRBJ1-3, the V gene TRBV27; D perhaps matches TRBD1 (6 bases). Germline V lookup: CDR1 MNHEY, CDR2 SMNVEV (reference sequence). There are 15 residues in the CDR3. The V and J ends lost 0 bases and 2 bases respectively, with 8 bases between them. CDR3 loop: CASSLSSGAGNTIYF. The CDR3 region has the DNA TGTGCCAGCAGTTTATCTTCAGGGGCTGGAAACACCATATATTTT.

The chain combines TRBV5-1 with TRBJ1-2; D is perhaps TRBD1 (5 bases). V was cut by 5 bases and J by 4 bases, with 21 bases left in between. Per the germline V gene, CDR1 is SGHRS and CDR2 is YFSETQ. This CDR3 has 16 residues. CDR3 DNA sequence: TGCGCCAGCAGTGGGGGACTCAGCTCCGACTTCTATGGCTACACCTTC. It is translated as CASSGGLSSDFYGYTF.

CDR3 residues: CASTEIGLAGVYEQYF. The CDR3 DNA reads TGTGCCAGCACCGAAATCGGACTAGCGGGAGTCTACGAGCAGTACTTC. The chain links TRBV5-5 to TRBJ2-7, with 13 bases that match TRBD2. This CDR3 is built from 16 residues. Germline V CDR1 and CDR2: SGHKS, YYEKEE (reference sequence). Losses at the gene ends were 6 bases for V and 3 bases for J; bases not matched to a gene: 9.

The chain combines TRBV7-2 with TRBJ2-3; a weak D match, TRBD2 (7 bases). This CDR3 is built from 13 residues. Trimming shortened V by 0 bases and J by 8 bases, and 9 bases separated the two germline ends. CDR1 is SGHTA, CDR2 FQGNSA, per germline. DNA of the CDR3: TGTGCCAGCAGCTTAGCGGGAGGGGGTACGCAGTATTTT. It encodes CASSLAGGGTQYF.

This clone came up once. The V gene is TRBV7-9, the J gene TRBJ2-2; perhaps TRBD2 as D (6 bases). The CDR3 totals 15 residues. Deletions cut 5 bases from V and 6 bases from J, with 16 bases between. The germline V gene has CDR1 SEHNR and CDR2 FQNEAQ (reference sequence). The CDR3 loop reads CASSLPRLVPGELFF. The CDR3 bases are TGTGCCAGCAGCCTGCCTCGACTAGTCCCCGGGGAGCTGTTTTTT.

The chain combines TRBV7-3 with TRBJ2-7; 9 bases fit TRBD2. The CDR3 consists of 15 residues. The germline V gene has CDR1 SGHTA and CDR2 FQGTGA. The V and J ends lost 5 bases and 3 bases, in that order; junction bases with no gene match: 8. CDR3 protein: CASSRGTSTGYEQYF. CDR3 bases: TGTGCCAGCAGCCGAGGGACTAGCACTGGCTACGAGCAGTACTTC. Combining the CDR3 with reference TRBV7-3 and TRBJ2-7 gives the whole variable domain GAGVSQTPSNKVTEKGKYVELRCDPISGHTALYWYRQSLGQGPEFLIYFQGTGAADDSGLPNDRFFAVRPEGSVSTLKIQRTERGDSAVYLCASSRGTSTGYEQYFGPGTRLTVT.

V and J are TRBV4-2 and TRBJ2-7, with TRBD2 matching over 14 bases. The CDR3 contains 19 residues. With V trimmed by 0 bases and J by 6 bases, 13 bases remained unmatched. Germline loops: CDR1 LGHNA, CDR2 YNFKEQ. In DNA, the CDR3 is TGTGCCAGCAGCCAAGACTTGGGACTAGCGGGAGTACAGTACCGCGAGCAGTACTTC. Amino acids: CASSQDLGLAGVQYREQYF.

This chain links TRBV10-3 with TRBJ1-2; D call uncertain. CDR1 and CDR2 from the germline V gene are ENHRY and SYGVKD. This CDR3 comprises 14 residues. The V end was cut by 5 bases, the J end by 8 bases, with 18 bases between. CDR3: CAISYNEGIGGYTF. CDR3 nucleotides: TGTGCCATCAGTTACAATGAGGGTATAGGGGGCTACACCTTC.

This chain joins TRBV5-1 and TRBJ2-3, with 8 bases fitting TRBD1. Per the germline V gene, CDR1 is SGHRS and CDR2 is YFSETQ. V gave up 3 bases and J gave up 3 bases; unmatched junction bases: 6. The length of the CDR3 is 15 residues. The DNA for the CDR3 is TGCGCCAGCAGCTCAGGACAGGGATTTACAGATACGCAGTATTTT. Translated: CASSSGQGFTDTQYF.

DNA for the CDR3: TGTGCCAGCAGGGACCTGCCGGGGAGGGGTGAGACCCAGTACTTC. Translation gives CASRDLPGRGETQYF. J is TRBJ2-5 and V is TRBV6-6; 7 bases map to TRBD2. This CDR3 spans 15 amino acids. V shed 6 bases, J shed 5 bases, and the junction held 12 bases outside the gene matches. CDR1 MNHNY and CDR2 SVGAGI come from the germline V gene (reference sequence).

The rearrangement joins TRBV6-2 or TRBV6-3 to TRBJ2-2; D remains unclear. V dropped 3 bases and J dropped 3 bases, with 5 bases sitting between them. Germline CDR1 reads MNHEY; CDR2 reads SVGEGT. This CDR3 spans 13 amino acids. Written as DNA, the CDR3 is TGTGCCAGCAGTTATCTCTACACCGGGGAGCTGTTTTTT. It is translated as CASSYLYTGELFF.

The chain uses TRBV28 and TRBJ2-7; 7 bases fit TRBD2. The CDR3 consists of 16 residues. Trimming cost V 7 bases and J 3 bases; bases outside gene matches: 15. Germline values: CDR1 MDHEN, CDR2 SYDVKM. CDR3 coding DNA: TGTGCCAGCACCCTGGGGGGGAGGAATGTAGTCTACGAGCAGTACTTC. It codes for CASTLGGRNVVYEQYF.

V usage is TRBV7-2 and J usage is TRBJ2-1, with TRBD1 matching 11 bases. Germline loops: CDR1 SGHTA, CDR2 FQGNSA. The CDR3 extends over 17 amino acids. Trimming at V came to 3 bases and at J to 5 bases, leaving 9 bases not matched to a gene. As DNA, the CDR3 is TGTGCCAGCAGCTTGCACCCCCGGGACAGGGGGGACAATGAGCAGTTCTTC. Protein: CASSLHPRDRGDNEQFF. The full variable domain, with the rest looked up from reference TRBV7-2 and TRBJ2-1, is GAGVSQSPSNKVTEKGKDVELRCDPISGHTALYWYRQSLGQGLEFLIYFQGNSAPDKSGLPSDRFSAERTGGSVSTLTIQRTQQEDSAVYLCASSLHPRDRGDNEQFFGPGTRLTVL.

Many counts were recorded for this clone. Other DNA sequences in this specimen translate into the identical CDR3. The rearrangement joins TRBV9 to TRBJ2-5; tentatively, D is TRBD1 (5 bases). V was shortened by 0 bases and J by 3 bases, with 12 bases between the two germline ends. The V gene's germline CDR1 is SGDLS and CDR2 YYNGEE. This CDR3 comprises 15 residues. CDR3 loop: CASSVDQGAKETQYF. CDR3 DNA sequence: TGTGCCAGCAGCGTAGATCAAGGGGCGAAAGAGACCCAGTACTTC.